Given below is one TCR beta chain in context. The antigen remains unidentified. In germline, CDR1 is SNHLY, CDR2 FYNNEI. The CDR3 loop spans 15 amino acids. The V end was cut by 8 bases, the J end by 3 bases, with 19 bases between. This record belongs to a study of T cell responses to AZD1222 COVID-19 vaccine. The protocol was immunoSEQ multiplex PCR, while the TCRdb copy is restricted to in-frame clones and leaves out a portion. The sample includes 150,000 or so clones, 88% of them seen just once. Whole-study results and caveats: The peak T cell response came first, and repertoires were sampled only after it. As reported, nearly half of all spike-specific TCRs target variant regions that are unmutated. The donors showed a predominance of white British ancestry and of females, with possible underestimation of clonal diversity.

The clonotype was recovered from an adult in good health. The sample was peripheral blood, taken on day 0 of AZD1222 vaccination. The rearrangement links TRBV2 to TRBJ1-2; D is uncertain. In DNA, the CDR3 is TGTGCCAGCCGATTAGATGTAGGGTGGGACTATGGCTACACCTTC. Protein product: CASRLDVGWDYGYTF.